This T cell receptor beta chain was sequenced during a study of T-cell memory formation after mild COVID-19. TCRdb recomputed calls from the 5' RACE reads with MiXCR, one row per CDR3 protein. Found here are about 390,000 distinct CDR3 sequences, 16% of them singletons; the top ten hold roughly a fifth. The CDR3 length is 13 residues. The germline CDR1 and CDR2 sequences are LGHDT and YNNKEL (reference sequence). Trimming removed 3 bases from V and 7 bases from J; junction bases left unmatched: 3. The source is a young man who had mild COVID-19 (a few samples of this study predate the infection). Cell type and time point are not known. Sequenced: PBMCs or a T cell subset sorted from them (not recorded which). This chain connects TRBV3-1 to TRBJ1-2; 9 bases are a match to TRBD1. The CDR3 spells CASSQRDRVGYTF. The CDR3 DNA reads as TGTGCCAGCAGCCAGCGGGACAGGGTTGGCTACACCTTC.